The 3 T cell receptor beta chains given below trace back to one sample, sequenced in a study of T cells after somatic rescue of genetic block. TCRdb keeps only in-frame clones here, not all; method: immunoSEQ multiplex PCR. The sample contains some 15,000 clones, over 70% of which appear only once. Sequenced input: peripheral blood mononuclear cells (PBMCs). The receptors here all came from a boy between 5 and 17 years old.

This clone has only a few counts. The chain couples TRBV6-1 to TRBJ2-3, with TRBD2 matching 7 bases. The CDR3 covers 15 residues. The V gene's germline CDR1 is MNHNS and CDR2 SASEGT. The V and J ends lost 3 bases and 4 bases, in that order; junction bases with no gene match: 7. DNA of the CDR3: TGTGCCAGCAGTGAGGGCGGGAGTGGGGCAGATACGCAGTATTTT. It encodes CASSEGGSGADTQYF.

This clone has a handful of counts. The V and J genes are TRBV7-9 and TRBJ2-5; D gene ambiguous. The CDR3 runs 11 residues. Germline assignment: CDR1 SEHNR and CDR2 FQNEAQ (reference sequence). V lost 6 bases and J lost 5, with 7 bases in between. CDR3 DNA: TGTGCCAGCAGTCCACGGGAGACCCAGTACTTC. As protein: CASSPRETQYF.

V is TRBV6-5 and J is TRBJ2-1; 9 positions agree with TRBD2. Germline CDR1 is MNHEY and CDR2 is SVGAGI. The CDR3 covers 15 residues. Unmatched junction bases numbered 10, after V lost 9 bases and J lost 4 bases. The CDR3 protein is CASQTGTSWYNEQFF. The CDR3 nucleotides read TGTGCCAGTCAGACCGGGACTAGCTGGTACAATGAGCAGTTCTTC.